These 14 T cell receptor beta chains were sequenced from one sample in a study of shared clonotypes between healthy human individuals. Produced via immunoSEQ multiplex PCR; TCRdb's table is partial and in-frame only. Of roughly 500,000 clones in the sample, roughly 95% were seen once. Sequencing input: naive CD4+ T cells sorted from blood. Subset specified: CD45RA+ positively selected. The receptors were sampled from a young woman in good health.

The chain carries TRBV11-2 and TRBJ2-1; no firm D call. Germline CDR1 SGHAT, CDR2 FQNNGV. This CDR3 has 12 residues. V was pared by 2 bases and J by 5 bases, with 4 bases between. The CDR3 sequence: CASSLRHNEQFF. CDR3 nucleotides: TGTGCCAGCAGCTTACGCCACAATGAGCAGTTCTTC.

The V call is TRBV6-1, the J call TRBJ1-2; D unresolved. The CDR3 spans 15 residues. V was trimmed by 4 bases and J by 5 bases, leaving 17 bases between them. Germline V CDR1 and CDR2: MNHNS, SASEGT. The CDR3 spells CASSASGRTSYGYTF. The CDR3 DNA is TGTGCCAGCAGTGCCTCCGGCAGAACCTCTTATGGCTACACCTTC.

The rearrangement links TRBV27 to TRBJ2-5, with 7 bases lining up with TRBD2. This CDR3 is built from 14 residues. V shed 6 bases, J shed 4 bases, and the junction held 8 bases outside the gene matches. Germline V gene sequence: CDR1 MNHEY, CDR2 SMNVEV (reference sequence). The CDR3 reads CASSRTRIAETQYF. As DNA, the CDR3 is TGTGCCAGCAGCCGGACTAGGATCGCAGAGACCCAGTACTTC.

The CDR3 DNA reads TGTGCCAGCAGTCCCCAACCGACAGGGGACCCGGAGACCCAGTACTTC. Translation: CASSPQPTGDPETQYF. This chain links TRBV27 with TRBJ2-5; 8 nucleotides agree with TRBD1. The CDR3 totals 16 residues. CDR1 is MNHEY and CDR2 is SMNVEV in the germline V gene (reference sequence). V was pared by 5 bases and J by 5 bases, with 13 bases of the junction left unmatched.

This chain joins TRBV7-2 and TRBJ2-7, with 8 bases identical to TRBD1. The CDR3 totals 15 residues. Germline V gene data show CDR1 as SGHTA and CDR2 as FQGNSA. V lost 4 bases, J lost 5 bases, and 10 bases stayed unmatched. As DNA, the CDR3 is TGTGCCAGCAGCTCCGCCAGGGGGCGCCCTCACGAGCAGTACTTC. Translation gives CASSSARGRPHEQYF. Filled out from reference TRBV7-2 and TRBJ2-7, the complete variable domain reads GAGVSQSPSNKVTEKGKDVELRCDPISGHTALYWYRQSLGQGLEFLIYFQGNSAPDKSGLPSDRFSAERTGGSVSTLTIQRTQQEDSAVYLCASSSARGRPHEQYFGPGTRLTVT.

The CDR3 reads CATQRVSGNTIYF. CDR3 bases: TGTGCCACCCAAAGGGTCTCTGGAAACACCATATATTTT. V is TRBV10-3 and J is TRBJ1-3; no definite D call. This CDR3 has 13 residues. Per the germline V gene, CDR1 is ENHRY and CDR2 is SYGVKD. The V and J ends lost 10 bases and 0 bases respectively, with 10 bases between them.

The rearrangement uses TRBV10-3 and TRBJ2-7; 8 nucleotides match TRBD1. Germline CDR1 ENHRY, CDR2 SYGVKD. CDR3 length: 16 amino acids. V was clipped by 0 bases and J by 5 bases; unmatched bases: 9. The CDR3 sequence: CAISESWGDRGNEQYF. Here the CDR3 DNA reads TGTGCCATCAGTGAGTCGTGGGGTGACAGGGGCAACGAGCAGTACTTC.

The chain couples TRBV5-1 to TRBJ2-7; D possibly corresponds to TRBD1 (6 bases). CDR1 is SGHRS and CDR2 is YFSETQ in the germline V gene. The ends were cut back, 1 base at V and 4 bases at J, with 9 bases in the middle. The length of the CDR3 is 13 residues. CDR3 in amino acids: CASSLMRGYEQYF. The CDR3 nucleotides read TGCGCCAGCAGCTTGATGAGGGGGTACGAGCAGTACTTC.

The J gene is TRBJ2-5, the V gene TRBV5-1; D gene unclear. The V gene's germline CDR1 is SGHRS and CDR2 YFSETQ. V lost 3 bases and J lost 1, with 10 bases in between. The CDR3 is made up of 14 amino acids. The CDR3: CASSYGVGQETQYF. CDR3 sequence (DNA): TGCGCCAGCAGCTATGGGGTTGGCCAAGAGACCCAGTACTTC.

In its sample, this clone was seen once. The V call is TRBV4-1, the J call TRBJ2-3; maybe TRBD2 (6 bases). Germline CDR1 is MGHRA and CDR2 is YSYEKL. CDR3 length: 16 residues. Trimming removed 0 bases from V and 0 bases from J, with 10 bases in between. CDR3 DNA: TGCGCCAGCAGCCAAGAAGGCGGGATTAGCACAGATACGCAGTATTTT. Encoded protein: CASSQEGGISTDTQYF.

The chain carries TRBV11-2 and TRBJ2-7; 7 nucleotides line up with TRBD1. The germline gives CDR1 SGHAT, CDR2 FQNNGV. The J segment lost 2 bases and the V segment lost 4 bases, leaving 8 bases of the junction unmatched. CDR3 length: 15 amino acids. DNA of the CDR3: TGTGCCAGCAGCTCGCTAGACAGGGACGCCTACGAGCAGTACTTC. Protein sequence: CASSSLDRDAYEQYF.

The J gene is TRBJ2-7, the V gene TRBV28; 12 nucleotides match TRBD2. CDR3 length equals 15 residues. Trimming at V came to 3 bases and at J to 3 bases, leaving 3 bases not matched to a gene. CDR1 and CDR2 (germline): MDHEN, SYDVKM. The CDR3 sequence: CASSFRLAGDYEQYF. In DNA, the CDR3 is TGTGCCAGCAGTTTCAGACTAGCGGGGGACTACGAGCAGTACTTC.

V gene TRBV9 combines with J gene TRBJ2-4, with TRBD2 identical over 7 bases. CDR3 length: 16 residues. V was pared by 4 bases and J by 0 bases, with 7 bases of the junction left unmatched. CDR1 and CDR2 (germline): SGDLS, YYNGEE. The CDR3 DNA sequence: TGTGCCAGCAGCCCCGAAGCGGGGCTAGCCAAAAACATTCAGTACTTC. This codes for CASSPEAGLAKNIQYF.

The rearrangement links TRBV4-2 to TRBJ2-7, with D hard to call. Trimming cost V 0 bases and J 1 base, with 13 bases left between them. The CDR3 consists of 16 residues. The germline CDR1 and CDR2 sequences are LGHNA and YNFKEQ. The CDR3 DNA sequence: TGTGCCAGCAGCCAAGATCCCGACTCCTATTCCTACGAGCAGTACTTC. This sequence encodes CASSQDPDSYSYEQYF.